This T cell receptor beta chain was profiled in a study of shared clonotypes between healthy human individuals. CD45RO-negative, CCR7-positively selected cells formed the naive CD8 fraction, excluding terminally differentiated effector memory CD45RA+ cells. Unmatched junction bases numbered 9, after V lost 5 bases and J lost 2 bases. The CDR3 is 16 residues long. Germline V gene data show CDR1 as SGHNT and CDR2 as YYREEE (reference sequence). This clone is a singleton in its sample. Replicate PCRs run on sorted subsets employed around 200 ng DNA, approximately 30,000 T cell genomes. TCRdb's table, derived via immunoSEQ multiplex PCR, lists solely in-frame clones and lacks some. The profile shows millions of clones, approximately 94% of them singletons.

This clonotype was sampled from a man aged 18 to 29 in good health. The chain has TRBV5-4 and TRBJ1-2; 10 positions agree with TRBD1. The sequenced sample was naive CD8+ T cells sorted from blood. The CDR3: CASSPVPGQGNYGYTF. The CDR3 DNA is TGTGCCAGCAGTCCCGTCCCGGGACAGGGGAACTATGGCTACACCTTC.